These 20 T cell receptor beta chains share one sample of origin, sequenced in a study of T cells in Graves' hyperthyroidism and ophthalmopathy. TCR beta CDR3 region amplification was performed from RNA transcripts. RT-PCR in the first round (using the HTBI primer set) targeted the TCR CDR3. TCRdb used MiXCR to reprocess the multiplex PCR reads, holding one entry per CDR3 protein. This repertoire shows roughly 700,000 distinct CDR3 sequences, around a sixth found once; its top ten account for roughly a sixth. Sequencing input: blood. The receptor source for this set is a man aged 50-60 years with Graves' hyperthyroidism.

CDR3 in DNA: TGTGCCAGCAGCCCCAGGCATTGGGCAGATACGCAGTATTTT. This translates into CASSPRHWADTQYF. The chain joins TRBV13 to TRBJ2-3; D remains unclear. Germline CDR1 PRHDT, CDR2 FYEKMQ (reference sequence). The CDR3 sequence is 14 residues long. V was pared by 5 bases and J by 4 bases, with 13 bases between.

This clonotype came up a few times. V usage is TRBV9 and J usage is TRBJ1-5; TRBD1 might be the D (5 bases). The CDR3 spans 14 residues. The ends were cut back, 3 bases at V and 6 bases at J, with 13 bases in the middle. CDR1 is SGDLS, CDR2 YYNGEE, per germline. The CDR3 sequence is CASSAWGGGQPQHF. The DNA for the CDR3 is TGTGCCAGCAGCGCCTGGGGGGGGGGTCAGCCCCAGCATTTT. The full variable domain, in which reference TRBV9 and TRBJ1-5 provide the parts outside the CDR3, is DSGVTQTPKHLITATGQRVTLRCSPRSGDLSVYWYQQSLDQGLQFLIQYYNGEERAKGNILERFSAQQFPDLHSELNLSSLELGDSALYFCASSAWGGGQPQHFGDGTRLSIL.

This clonotype was seen at least ten times. The chain couples TRBV27 to TRBJ1-3; no reliable D call. The CDR3 covers 15 residues. V was clipped by 4 bases and J by 0 bases, with 10 bases between them. Per germline, CDR1 MNHEY and CDR2 SMNVEV (reference sequence). Here the CDR3 DNA reads TGTGCCAGCAGTTCGACTTTTAGCTCTGGAAACACCATATATTTT. Encoded protein: CASSSTFSSGNTIYF.

The chain joins TRBV5-6 to TRBJ2-7, with 11 positions matching TRBD2. Germline V gene data show CDR1 as SGHDT and CDR2 as YYEEEE. With 0 bases clipped from V and 4 bases from J, the junction kept 9 bases outside the gene matches. The CDR3 length is 17 residues. The CDR3 loop is CASSLGATGLADYEQYF. The CDR3 coding sequence is TGTGCCAGCAGCTTGGGGGCCACGGGACTAGCGGATTACGAGCAGTACTTC.

This clonotype was counted many times. V usage is TRBV7-9 and J usage is TRBJ2-1; TRBD2 matches 8 bases. V was clipped by 7 bases and J by 4 bases; unmatched bases: 9. Germline V gene sequence: CDR1 SEHNR, CDR2 FQNEAQ (reference sequence). This CDR3 has 15 amino acids. DNA for the CDR3: TGTGCCAGCATCAGCCGGACTAGCAGATACAATGAGCAGTTCTTC. Its translation is CASISRTSRYNEQFF.

Ten or more counts support this clonotype. The chain is built from TRBV28 and TRBJ1-1, with D unclear. Germline assignment: CDR1 MDHEN and CDR2 SYDVKM. V dropped 3 bases and J dropped 3 bases, with 14 bases sitting between them. The CDR3 sequence is 15 residues long. The CDR3 sequence is CASSFNKDPDTEAFF. Here the CDR3 DNA reads TGTGCCAGCAGTTTTAATAAGGACCCCGACACTGAAGCTTTCTTT.

This clonotype appeared a few times. The chain couples TRBV18 to TRBJ1-5, with unresolved D. V was shortened by 2 bases and J by 2 bases, with 7 bases between the two germline ends. Germline values: CDR1 KGHSH, CDR2 LQKENI. The CDR3 spans 14 residues. In DNA form, the CDR3 reads TGTGCCAGCTCACCAGTGAAAGGCAATCAGCCCCAGCATTTT. Its protein product is CASSPVKGNQPQHF.

Only a few counts were recorded for this clonotype. V is TRBV18 and J is TRBJ2-5; no definite D call. Looked up from germline, CDR1 is KGHSH and CDR2 is LQKENI. Trimming left V 3 bases short and J 4 bases short, with 15 bases between. This CDR3 comprises 15 residues. CDR3 nucleotides: TGTGCCAGCTCACCCCTGGGTCTGGACCCAGAGACCCAGTACTTC. This codes for CASSPLGLDPETQYF.

This clonotype has at least ten counts. CDR3 protein: CASSVSVGGGETQYF. The CDR3 DNA is TGTGCCAGCAGTGTTTCGGTGGGGGGCGGGGAGACCCAGTACTTC. The genes are TRBV2 and TRBJ2-5, with D possibly being TRBD1 or TRBD2 (6 bases each). The CDR3 runs 15 residues. Germline lookup yields CDR1 SNHLY and CDR2 FYNNEI. Deletions cut 4 bases from V and 5 bases from J, with 17 bases between.

CDR3: CASSLWIEGSNYGYTF. CDR3 bases: TGTGCCAGCAGTTTATGGATAGAGGGCAGTAACTATGGCTACACCTTC. V and J are TRBV12-3 or TRBV12-4 and TRBJ1-2; D not certain. The CDR3 covers 16 residues. The V end lost 2 bases, the J end lost 1 base, and 14 bases lay between the germline ends.

A few counts support this clonotype. The J gene is TRBJ2-2, the V gene TRBV20-1; 9 bases fit TRBD1. CDR3 length: 16 amino acids. Germline CDR1 DFQATT, CDR2 SNEGSKA (reference sequence). The trim removed 4 bases at V and 4 bases at J, leaving 10 bases unmatched. This CDR3 is CSANFPGQGGTGELFF. The DNA for the CDR3 is TGCAGTGCTAATTTCCCGGGACAGGGCGGCACCGGGGAGCTGTTTTTT.

In this sample, this clonotype turned up many times. This sequence joins TRBV7-8 and TRBJ1-6; possibly TRBD1 for D (6 bases). The CDR3 runs 15 residues. Trimming removed 1 base from V and 8 bases from J, with 12 bases in between. Germline loops: CDR1 SGHVS, CDR2 FQNEAQ. The CDR3 spells CASSLEHRVDSPLHF. The CDR3 DNA reads TGTGCCAGCAGCTTAGAACACAGGGTGGATTCACCCCTCCACTTT. Looking up the rest from reference TRBV7-8 and TRBJ1-6 gives the full variable domain: GAGVSQSPRYKVAKRGQDVALRCDPISGHVSLFWYQQALGQGPEFLTYFQNEAQLDKSGLPSDRFFAERPEGSVSTLKIQRTQQEDSAVYLCASSLEHRVDSPLHFGNGTRLTVT.

This clonotype appeared many times. The chain couples TRBV6-1 to TRBJ1-1; no firm D call. The V and J ends lost 5 bases and 6 bases respectively, with 10 bases between them. The CDR3 is 12 residues long. The germline gives CDR1 MNHNS, CDR2 SASEGT. CDR3 nucleotide sequence: TGTGCCAGCAGTCTGATGGGTGCTGAAGCTTTCTTT. Its protein is CASSLMGAEAFF.

This clonotype has a handful of counts. The CDR3 nucleotides are TGTGCCAGCAGTCCTAGCGCCCCCAATGAGCAGTTCTTC. The encoded protein is CASSPSAPNEQFF. The gene calls are TRBV28 and TRBJ2-1; TRBD2 is a possible D gene (6 bases). The V end was cut by 5 bases, the J end by 6 bases, with 11 bases between. CDR1 MDHEN and CDR2 SYDVKM come from the germline V gene. The CDR3 is made up of 13 amino acids.

This clonotype has a handful of counts. The chain links TRBV15 to TRBJ2-7; D tentatively fits TRBD1 or TRBD2 (5 bases each). Germline assignment: CDR1 LNHNV and CDR2 YYDKDF (reference sequence). The CDR3 length is 15 residues. Trimming took off 0 bases at V and 1 base at J, with 10 bases between the two ends. The CDR3 DNA reads TGTGCCACCAGCAGAGACCCGGGGCCTTCCTACGAGCAGTACTTC. Translation: CATSRDPGPSYEQYF.

The chain is built from TRBV7-9 and TRBJ2-2; the D is unclear. The CDR3 is made up of 14 amino acids. Germline V CDR1 and CDR2: SEHNR, FQNEAQ (reference sequence). The V and J ends lost 4 bases and 6 bases respectively, with 12 bases between them. This CDR3 reads CASSYKERAGELFF. The CDR3 DNA reads as TGTGCCAGCAGCTACAAAGAGCGCGCCGGGGAGCTGTTTTTT. The entire variable domain, with the rest obtained from reference TRBV7-9 and TRBJ2-2, is as follows: DTGVSQNPRHKITKRGQNVTFRCDPISEHNRLYWYRQTLGQGPEFLTYFQNEAQLEKSRLLSDRFSAERPKGSFSTLEIQRTEQGDSAMYLCASSYKERAGELFFGEGSRLTVL.

The chain has TRBV7-9 and TRBJ1-2; D is perhaps TRBD1 (6 bases). The V gene's germline CDR1 is SEHNR and CDR2 FQNEAQ (reference sequence). Trimming took 5 bases from V and 0 from J, leaving 13 bases between them. The CDR3 has 15 amino acids. The CDR3 nucleotides are TGTGCCAGCAGCCGATCAGGGGCCTCTAACTATGGCTACACCTTC. Protein sequence: CASSRSGASNYGYTF.

The sample holds many counts of this clonotype. This chain joins TRBV7-3 and TRBJ2-1; 9 bases match TRBD1. CDR3 size: 16 residues. The germline V gene encodes CDR1 SGHTA and CDR2 FQGTGA. The V segment lost 5 bases and the J segment 6 bases; nucleotides outside the gene matches: 11. The CDR3, as DNA: TGTGCCAGCAGCCTTCCCCGGGACAGGGTCGTCAATGAGCAGTTCTTC. Its protein is CASSLPRDRVVNEQFF.

The rearrangement uses TRBV28 and TRBJ1-5; D uncertain. V was trimmed by 2 bases and J by 6 bases, leaving 20 bases between them. Germline CDR1 MDHEN, CDR2 SYDVKM. CDR3 length equals 17 residues. CDR3 region: CASSLEKGMTSGQPQHF. The CDR3 DNA reads as TGTGCCAGCAGTTTAGAAAAGGGTATGACCTCAGGTCAGCCCCAGCATTTT.

In its sample, this clonotype was seen many times. V and J are TRBV20-1 and TRBJ2-5, with D unresolved. Trimming cost V 6 bases and J 5 bases, with 16 bases left between them. The CDR3 consists of 13 residues. Germline lookup yields CDR1 DFQATT and CDR2 SNEGSKA (reference sequence). CDR3 nucleotides: TGCAGTGCCCGCGACGCTATTAAGGAGACCCAGTACTTC. Residues: CSARDAIKETQYF.